Each of the 6 T cell receptor beta chains below was sequenced from the same sample in a study of identical twins. TCRdb recomputed calls from the 5' RACE reads with MiXCR, one row per CDR3 protein. The repertoire holds some 630,000 distinct CDR3 sequences, with roughly 6.6% as singletons. The sample also formed part of further work on yellow fever vaccine responses in identical twins.

The material sequenced was PBMCs. The receptors were sampled from a woman between 18 and 30 years old in good health.

V usage is TRBV5-1 and J usage is TRBJ1-3; D not certain. The germline V and J ends were trimmed by 5 bases and 3 bases, with 12 bases remaining between them. This CDR3 comprises 14 residues. CDR1 is SGHRS, CDR2 YFSETQ, per germline. CDR3: CASSALGDGNTIYF. The CDR3 nucleotides are TGCGCCAGCAGTGCCCTCGGCGATGGAAACACCATATATTTT.

The genes are TRBV6-5 and TRBJ1-2; D ambiguous. The length of the CDR3 is 16 residues. Per germline, CDR1 MNHEY and CDR2 SVGAGI. The V end was cut by 0 bases, the J end by 2 bases, with 13 bases between. In DNA form, the CDR3 reads TGTGCCAGCAGTTACTCGAGCTTTAGCGGAAACTATGGCTACACCTTC. It specifies CASSYSSFSGNYGYTF.

This clonotype has ten or more counts. This sequence joins TRBV3-1 and TRBJ2-7; TRBD2 matches 11 bases. Germline values: CDR1 LGHDT, CDR2 YNNKEL (reference sequence). The CDR3 covers 16 residues. V shed 4 bases, J shed 2 bases, and the junction held 7 bases outside the gene matches. The CDR3 loop reads CASSLTSGSFTYEQYF. The CDR3 DNA sequence: TGTGCCAGCAGCCTTACTAGCGGGAGCTTCACCTACGAGCAGTACTTC.

This clonotype showed up just a few times. The chain is built from TRBV20-1 and TRBJ1-5, with a weak D call TRBD1 (5 bases). The CDR3 sequence is 12 residues long. V gave up 0 bases and J gave up 7 bases, with 7 bases separating them. Germline CDR1 DFQATT, CDR2 SNEGSKA (reference sequence). The DNA for the CDR3 is TGCAGTGCTAGAGATCAGGGCCAGCCCCAGCATTTT. Protein product: CSARDQGQPQHF.

This clonotype was seen a handful of times. The chain recombines TRBV4-1 with TRBJ1-6; D unresolved. The CDR3 consists of 15 residues. Germline assignment: CDR1 MGHRA and CDR2 YSYEKL. V was cut by 2 bases and J by 4 bases, with 9 bases left in between. The CDR3 protein is CASSQPGTYNSPLHF. The CDR3 region has the DNA TGCGCCAGCAGCCAACCGGGAACTTATAATTCACCCCTCCACTTT.

This clonotype occurred many times. The rearrangement links TRBV20-1 to TRBJ2-1; D ambiguous. V lost 0 bases and J 2 bases, leaving 8 bases between the germline ends. Germline V CDR1 and CDR2: DFQATT, SNEGSKA (reference sequence). The CDR3 consists of 14 residues. CDR3 sequence: CSARDGEAYNEQFF. Here the CDR3 DNA reads TGCAGTGCTAGAGATGGCGAGGCCTACAATGAGCAGTTCTTC.